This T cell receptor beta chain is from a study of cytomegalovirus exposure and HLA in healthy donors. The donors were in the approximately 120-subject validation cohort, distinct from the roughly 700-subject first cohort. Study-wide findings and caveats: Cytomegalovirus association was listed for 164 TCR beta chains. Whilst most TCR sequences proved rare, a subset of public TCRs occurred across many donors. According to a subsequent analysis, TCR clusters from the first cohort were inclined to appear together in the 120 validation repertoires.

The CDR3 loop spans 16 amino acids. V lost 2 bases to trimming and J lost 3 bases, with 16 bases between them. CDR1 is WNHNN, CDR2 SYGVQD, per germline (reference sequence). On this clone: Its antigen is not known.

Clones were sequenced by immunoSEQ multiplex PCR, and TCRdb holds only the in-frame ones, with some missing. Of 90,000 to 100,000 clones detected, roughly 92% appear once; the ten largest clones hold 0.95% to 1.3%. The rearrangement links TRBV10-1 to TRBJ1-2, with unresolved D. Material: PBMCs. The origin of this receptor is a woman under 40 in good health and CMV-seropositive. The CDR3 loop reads CASSEPPLRSHYGYTF. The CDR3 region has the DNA TGCGCCAGCAGTGAGCCCCCATTGAGGAGTCACTATGGCTACACCTTC.